In its sample, the clone carrying this TCR beta chain was seen a few times. The data were obtained in a study of T cell changes during pregnancy in multiple sclerosis. CDR3 length: 15 amino acids. CDR1 and CDR2 (germline): SEHNR, FQNEAQ (reference sequence). The V and J ends lost 1 base and 7 bases, in that order; junction bases with no gene match: 3. The method was immunoSEQ multiplex PCR; TCRdb's version includes in-frame clones alone and lacks a portion of them. The sample records more than 55,000 clones, 75% to 90% being singletons. The chain is built from TRBV7-9 and TRBJ1-6, with 8 bases lining up with TRBD1. The sequenced sample was CD4+ T cells from peripheral blood mononuclear cells, obtained in the third trimester of pregnancy. The receptor was isolated from a female donor with multiple sclerosis, enrolled in a pregnancy study. CDR3 in amino acids: CASSLDQGANSPLHF. CDR3 DNA: TGTGCCAGCAGCTTAGACCAGGGGGCGAATTCACCCCTCCACTTT.